Sequencing of this T cell receptor (beta chain) was carried out in a study of T cell responses to AZD1222 COVID-19 vaccine. Germline V CDR1 and CDR2: SGHNT, YYREEE (reference sequence). V was trimmed by 7 bases and J by 7 bases, leaving 21 bases between them. CDR3 length: 14 amino acids. The repertoire was sequenced with immunoSEQ multiplex PCR; TCRdb's copy has only in-frame clones and lacks some. Here the sample spans about 180,000 clones, over 80% being singletons. The chain joins TRBV5-4 to TRBJ2-7, with D possibly matching TRBD1 (6 bases). The starting material was peripheral blood, obtained 28 days after the second dose of the MenACWY control vaccine. This TCR was sampled from an adult who received the MenACWY meningococcal vaccine as a control. The CDR3: CASGTRGTRVEQYF. The CDR3 bases are TGTGCCAGCGGGACACGGGGAACGCGTGTGGAGCAGTACTTC.